This TCR beta chain derives from a study of T-cell memory formation after mild COVID-19. TCRdb independently ran MiXCR on the 5' RACE reads; one entry per CDR3 protein. The sample yields 400,000 to 500,000 distinct CDR3 sequences, less than 25% seen once. The CDR3 sequence is 14 residues long. CDR1 SGHVS and CDR2 FNYEAQ come from the germline V gene. The V end lost 3 bases, the J end lost 2 bases, and 10 bases lay between the germline ends. This rearrangement joins TRBV7-6 to TRBJ1-1; D unresolved. The sample was PBMCs or a T cell subset sorted from them (not recorded which). The clonotype was recovered from an adult woman who had mild COVID-19 (a few samples of this study predate the infection). Cell type and time point are not known. The CDR3 is CASSLGISNTEAFF. CDR3 bases: TGTGCCAGCAGCTTGGGTATCTCCAACACTGAAGCTTTCTTT.